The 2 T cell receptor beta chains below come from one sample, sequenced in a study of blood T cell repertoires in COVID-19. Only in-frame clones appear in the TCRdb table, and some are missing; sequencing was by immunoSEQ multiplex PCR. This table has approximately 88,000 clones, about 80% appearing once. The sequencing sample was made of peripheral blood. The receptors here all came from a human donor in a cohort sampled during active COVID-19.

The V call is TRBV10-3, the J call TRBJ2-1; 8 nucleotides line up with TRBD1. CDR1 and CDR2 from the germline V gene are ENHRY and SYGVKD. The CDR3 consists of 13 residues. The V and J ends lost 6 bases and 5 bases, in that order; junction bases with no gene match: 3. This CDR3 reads CAISTDRDNEQFF. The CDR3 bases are TGTGCCATCAGCACGGACAGGGACAATGAGCAGTTCTTC.

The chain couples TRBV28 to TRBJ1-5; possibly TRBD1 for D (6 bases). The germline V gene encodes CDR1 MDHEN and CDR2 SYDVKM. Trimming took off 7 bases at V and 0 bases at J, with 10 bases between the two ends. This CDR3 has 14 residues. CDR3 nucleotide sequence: TGTGCCAGCAAACAGGGAAATAGCAATCAGCCCCAGCATTTT. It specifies CASKQGNSNQPQHF.